This T cell receptor beta chain is drawn from a study of human T cells and chemical hapten exposure (dated by TCRdb to about 2021). Background for the entire study: For sensitization, 2% DPC in acetone was applied to a roughly 2 cm by roughly 2 cm area of upper inner arm skin. Patients additionally received weekly therapeutic DPC doses to the scalp throughout the roughly 25-week study period. Patch testing on the upper back used Finn chambers containing 0.01% DPC, with scoring done after 6 days according to International Contact Dermatitis Research Group standards. Alopecia areata with under or over 50% scalp involvement, alopecia totalis and alopecia universalis were represented in the patient cohort, which was mostly female. Libraries were pooled for sequencing, and per-sample TCR yields varied mainly because of small differences in library volumes within the pool. This study followed changes in the peripheral blood TCR repertoire in vivo during primary and secondary sensitization of alopecia patients to the hapten diphenylcyclopropenone (DPC). Blood was sampled from patients pre-sensitization (week 0) and at 2, 6 and about 24 weeks after DPC sensitization. Some 29 alopecia patients gave blood for TCR sequencing at one to four time points (pre-sensitization, 2, 6 and 24 weeks).

The germline V gene (reference sequence) provides CDR1 LGHDT and CDR2 YNNKEL. Spanning cysteine to phenylalanine, the CDR3 consists of 17 amino acids. Only CDR3 DNA is held: 51 bases, read in frame from base 1. Unmatched junction bases come to 11, with V trimmed by 5 bases and J by 5 bases. General findings and caveats noted by the study authors: DPC sensitization did not change the number of TCRs with a frequency above 1 in 1000, and there was no evidence of changes in global repertoire structure. Patch test score correlated positively with the number of PT1 expanded TCRs, reaching significance at thresholds 8, 16 and 32 but not at 4. Repeated subsampling changed both the strength of the expansion versus patch-test correlation and the threshold at which that correlation became significant. Significantly more large CDR3 similarity clusters were formed by expanded TCRs than by pre-sensitization or healthy control sets, consistent with antigen-driven responses. Because every patient had alopecia, a presumed autoimmune disease, the patients' immune response might differ from that of healthy individuals.

The sample's time point label, in plain terms: patch test 3, about 24 weeks after DPC sensitization. Read against the paper, the sample's treatment or condition label means: therapeutic diphenylcyclopropenone sensitization with weekly scalp DPC. At each patch-test visit, blood was drawn before the patch test was applied. Patients were eligible if aged 18 to 70, diagnosed with alopecia and judged suitable for DPC therapy, and pregnant patients were excluded. Total RNA was extracted from unfractionated whole blood that had been collected in Tempus Blood RNA tubes. This clonotype appeared many times. This receptor's antigen is unknown. Base qualities are not provided; no much larger clone lies one nucleotide away. Library prep was done by RACE. This sample was sequenced with a NextSeq 500. During library preparation, unique molecular identifiers were attached to individual cDNA molecules so that TCRs could be counted quantitatively and reproducibly. From each blood RNA sample, both TCR alpha and TCR beta chains were sequenced. On the authors' methods: Samples had a median of roughly 99,000 TCRs, with a range from roughly 23,224 to 700,000. The Decombinator software suite was used to annotate V, J and CDR3 in the TCR reads. For PS versus PT1 abundance plots, all samples were subsampled to the same number of TCRs (28,000). TCRs were defined as expanded if absent before sensitization and observed at least eight times at the 2-week time point. In-frame beta chains were kept once TCRdb had trimmed the public reads at Q25 with fastp and called clones with MiXCR. Rows with one shared CDR3 protein collapse into an entry with the most common genes and DNA. These V and J calls rely on TCRdb rather than the paper's analysis. For this sample the table gives about 89,000 distinct CDR3 sequences, of which around 13% were detected only once. The top ten hold roughly 5.7% of the sample.

The source is a woman aged 50 to 60 with alopecia areata. Some clones in this sample may be carry-over from other donors' samples. This specimen was whole blood, taken in connection with sensitization to the hapten diphenylcyclopropenone (DPC). The chain was built from TRBV3-1 and TRBJ2-5; 13 central nucleotides agree with TRBD2. CDR3 sequence: CASSNSLAGGGWETQYF. The sequenced DNA is TGTGCCAGCAGCAATTCACTAGCGGGAGGGGGATGGGAGACCCAGTACTTC.